This TCR beta chain was recorded in a study of cytomegalovirus exposure and HLA in healthy donors. General study results and limits: Earlier findings revealed that most TCR beta V segments proved productive either about 90% or about 30% of the time. Researchers reported in a later analysis that a missense DCLRE1C variant was tied to TCR beta V- and J-gene trimming. Sequencing likely caused a cluster of highly shared sequence variants.

In regard to this clone: The antigen is not known.

PCR amplification relied on 60 Vbeta primers (plus 13 Jbeta primers). Only in-frame clones appear in the TCRdb table, and some are missing; sequencing was by immunoSEQ multiplex PCR. The sample records under 200,000 clones, over 75% being singletons. Germline V gene sequence: CDR1 SGHRS, CDR2 YFSETQ. V was pared by 0 bases and J by 0 bases, with 12 bases between. The CDR3 has 16 amino acids. The chain carries TRBV5-1 and TRBJ1-1; D might be TRBD1 (6 bases). This receptor was obtained from a man aged 45-65 years in good health and CMV-seropositive. The sequencing input was PBMCs. The chain's CDR3 is CASSLDPQGMNTEAFF. In DNA, the CDR3 is TGCGCCAGCAGCTTGGACCCTCAGGGGATGAACACTGAAGCTTTCTTT.